Shown below are 23 T cell receptor beta chains from a single sample sequenced in a study of regulatory T cells in long-lasting Graves disease. Construction of the TCR beta libraries employed iRepertoire HTBI primers in conjunction with Arm-PCR of CDR3 regions. A single record per CDR3 protein comes from TCRdb applying MiXCR to the multiplex PCR reads. The sample includes about 430,000 distinct CDR3 sequences, roughly 15% of them seen just once. Time point given: newly diagnosed GD, antithyroid drugs for less than 3 months. RNA from PBMCs was the source of the TCR library. This same sample was also taken into another study, of T cells in Graves' hyperthyroidism and ophthalmopathy.

The sample was peripheral blood mononuclear cells (PBMCs), taken at new diagnosis, from a patient treated with antithyroid drugs. The receptors stem from a woman between 35 and 50 years old with Graves disease.

This clonotype was counted at least ten times. The chain joins TRBV5-6 to TRBJ1-1, with D perhaps matching TRBD1 (6 bases). The CDR3 is 15 residues long. From germline, CDR1 is SGHDT and CDR2 YYEEEE. Between the trimmed V and J ends, which lost 4 bases and 0 bases, there was a span of 13 bases. CDR3 sequence (DNA): TGTGCCAGCAGCAAGGGGGGGGGCTTGAACACTGAAGCTTTCTTT. This encodes CASSKGGGLNTEAFF.

This clonotype was counted ten times or more. V usage is TRBV5-1 and J usage is TRBJ2-1, with D perhaps being TRBD1 or TRBD2 (7 bases each). Per the germline V gene, CDR1 is SGHRS and CDR2 is YFSETQ. V lost 4 bases and J lost 0, with 14 bases in between. CDR3 length equals 16 residues. CDR3 nucleotide sequence: TGCGCCAGCAGCCAGGGGGGGGGGAGCTCCTACAATGAGCAGTTCTTC. Translating gives CASSQGGGSSYNEQFF.

Many counts were recorded for this clonotype. The rearrangement links TRBV7-9 to TRBJ2-3, with D perhaps TRBD1 (6 bases). Germline V gene data show CDR1 as SEHNR and CDR2 as FQNEAQ (reference sequence). The CDR3 is made up of 16 amino acids. V was trimmed by 5 bases and J by 3 bases, leaving 18 bases between them. In DNA, the CDR3 is TGTGCCAGCAGCGACGGGAACAGGGTTTTTACAGATACGCAGTATTTT. It is translated as CASSDGNRVFTDTQYF. Supplemented by reference TRBV7-9 and TRBJ2-3, the full variable domain reads DTGVSQNPRHKITKRGQNVTFRCDPISEHNRLYWYRQTLGQGPEFLTYFQNEAQLEKSRLLSDRFSAERPKGSFSTLEIQRTEQGDSAMYLCASSDGNRVFTDTQYFGPGTRLTVL.

This clonotype was counted at least ten times. V and J are TRBV3-1 and TRBJ2-7, with D possibly being TRBD1 (7 bases). The CDR3 is 15 residues long. The germline gives CDR1 LGHDT, CDR2 YNNKEL (reference sequence). Trimming removed 4 bases at V and 1 base at J, with 14 bases between. The CDR3 nucleotides are TGTGCCAGCAGCCCCCCGGCAGGGGGGTCCTACGAGCAGTACTTC. It encodes CASSPPAGGSYEQYF.

Many counts were recorded for this clonotype. The gene calls are TRBV28 and TRBJ2-2; 8 bases are a match to TRBD1. This CDR3 has 15 residues. Germline loops: CDR1 MDHEN, CDR2 SYDVKM. Trimming took 6 bases from V and 6 from J; bases not matched to a gene: 9. In DNA form, the CDR3 reads TGTGCCAGCAGGCCGGCAGGGGGCGCTGCCGGGGAGCTGTTTTTT. Translation: CASRPAGGAAGELFF.

Many counts were recorded for this clonotype. The V and J genes are TRBV11-2 and TRBJ2-1, with 11 bases that match TRBD2. V shed 5 bases, J shed 4 bases, and the junction held 4 bases outside the gene matches. The CDR3 is 15 residues long. Germline assignment: CDR1 SGHAT and CDR2 FQNNGV. CDR3 sequence: CASSRTSGRYNEQFF. CDR3 DNA sequence: TGTGCCAGCAGCAGGACTAGCGGGCGTTACAATGAGCAGTTCTTC. Together with reference TRBV11-2 and TRBJ2-1, the CDR3 gives the full variable domain: EAGVAQSPRYKIIEKRQSVAFWCNPISGHATLYWYQQILGQGPKLLIQFQNNGVVDDSQLPKDRFSAERLKGVDSTLKIQPAKLEDSAVYLCASSRTSGRYNEQFFGPGTRLTVL.

The table lists this clonotype with a few counts. This chain links TRBV6-2 or TRBV6-3 with TRBJ2-1, with 12 bases identical to TRBD2. Trimming removed 5 bases from V and 8 bases from J; junction bases left unmatched: 13. Germline CDR1 MNHEY, CDR2 SVGEGT. The CDR3 loop spans 17 amino acids. The CDR3 loop reads CASSHDPSTSGRHEQFF. The DNA for the CDR3 is TGTGCCAGCAGTCACGACCCCTCGACTAGCGGGAGACATGAGCAGTTCTTC.

A remark on this clonotype: The junction does not match germline at one end; this may be a read error. The chain employs TRBV12-3 or TRBV12-4 and TRBJ2-1; 7 bases are shared with TRBD2. CDR3 length: 15 amino acids. For the CDR3, the DNA is TGTACCAGCAGTTTAGACGGGACTACATACAATGAGCAGTTCTTC. Amino acids: CTSSLDGTTYNEQFF.

This chain uses TRBV11-2 with TRBJ1-5; D is unresolved. The CDR3 length is 16 residues. V gave up 5 bases and J gave up 0 bases, with 14 bases separating them. Germline CDR1 SGHAT, CDR2 FQNNGV. The CDR3 is CASSPSANYSNQPQHF. The CDR3 nucleotides read TGTGCCAGCAGCCCCTCCGCGAATTATAGCAATCAGCCCCAGCATTTT. Drawing the rest from reference TRBV11-2 and TRBJ1-5, the complete variable domain is EAGVAQSPRYKIIEKRQSVAFWCNPISGHATLYWYQQILGQGPKLLIQFQNNGVVDDSQLPKDRFSAERLKGVDSTLKIQPAKLEDSAVYLCASSPSANYSNQPQHFGDGTRLSIL.

This clonotype was picked up many times. The chain employs TRBV7-2 and TRBJ2-7; no reliable D call. Trimming cost V 5 bases and J 7 bases, with 15 bases left between them. Germline CDR1 is SGHTA and CDR2 is FQGNSA. The CDR3 totals 13 residues. This CDR3 reads CASSPTLQREQYF. The CDR3 DNA reads as TGTGCCAGCAGCCCGACGCTCCAGCGTGAGCAGTACTTC. Drawing the rest from reference TRBV7-2 and TRBJ2-7, the complete variable domain is GAGVSQSPSNKVTEKGKDVELRCDPISGHTALYWYRQSLGQGLEFLIYFQGNSAPDKSGLPSDRFSAERTGGSVSTLTIQRTQQEDSAVYLCASSPTLQREQYFGPGTRLTVT.

V usage is TRBV20-1 and J usage is TRBJ1-4; a possible D gene is TRBD1 (6 bases). The CDR3 runs 13 residues. CDR1 is DFQATT, CDR2 SNEGSKA, per germline (reference sequence). V was shortened by 3 bases and J by 7 bases, with 12 bases between the two germline ends. This CDR3 reads CSASVQGFEKLFF. The CDR3 DNA is TGCAGTGCTAGTGTGCAGGGGTTTGAAAAACTGTTTTTT.

This clonotype was seen only a few times. In nucleotides, the CDR3 is TGTGCCAGCAGCAGTGACAGGGCCACTGAAGCTTTCTTT. It codes for CASSSDRATEAFF. The chain couples TRBV5-6 to TRBJ1-1; the match to TRBD1 covers 7 bases. J lost 4 bases, V lost 4 bases, and 4 bases had no gene match. The CDR3 is 13 residues long. Germline CDR1 SGHDT, CDR2 YYEEEE.

The chain has TRBV20-1 and TRBJ2-7; 7 nucleotides match TRBD2. CDR1 and CDR2 (germline): DFQATT, SNEGSKA (reference sequence). Trimming took 1 base from V and 5 from J; bases not matched to a gene: 8. The CDR3 covers 14 residues. CDR3 nucleotide sequence: TGCAGTGCTAGAGGGACTGGCGGGAGTGACGAGCAGTACTTC. Encoded protein: CSARGTGGSDEQYF.

The chain links TRBV2 to TRBJ2-2, with TRBD2 identical over 15 bases. The CDR3 extends over 19 amino acids. The V gene end was trimmed by 1 base and the J gene end by 2 bases; junction bases not matched to a gene: 5. Germline V lookup: CDR1 SNHLY, CDR2 FYNNEI. The CDR3 bases are TGTGCCAGCAGTGAAGGGACTAGCGGGAGGGATCGCAACACCGGGGAGCTGTTTTTT. It yields the protein CASSEGTSGRDRNTGELFF.

This rearrangement joins TRBV19 to TRBJ2-6; D may correspond to TRBD1 or TRBD2 (5 bases each). Germline CDR1 LNHDA, CDR2 SQIVND (reference sequence). CDR3 size: 14 residues. With 6 bases removed from V and 2 bases from J, the gap between germline ends came to 8 bases. The DNA for the CDR3 is TGTGCCAGTAGAATGGGGGCTGGGGCCAACGTCCTGACTTTC. As protein: CASRMGAGANVLTF.

This clonotype was detected ten times or more. The V and J genes are TRBV11-2 and TRBJ2-5; 9 bases line up with TRBD2. The V segment lost 5 bases and the J segment 2 bases; nucleotides outside the gene matches: 6. CDR1 and CDR2 from the germline V gene are SGHAT and FQNNGV. The CDR3 is made up of 15 amino acids. CDR3 coding DNA: TGTGCCAGCAGCCAGACTAGCGGATGGCAAGAGACCCAGTACTTC. It encodes CASSQTSGWQETQYF.

This clonotype came up a few times. V gene TRBV3-1 combines with J gene TRBJ2-7, with 7 bases that match TRBD1. This CDR3 is built from 15 residues. Germline CDR1 reads LGHDT; CDR2 reads YNNKEL (reference sequence). V was pared by 3 bases and J by 3 bases, with 8 bases of the junction left unmatched. The CDR3 region has the DNA TGTGCCAGCAGCCAGGACCGGGACAGAAGCTACGAGCAGTACTTC. Protein sequence: CASSQDRDRSYEQYF.

This clonotype was recorded only once. A read error may be the cause here, since a much bigger clone is one base away. V usage is TRBV5-1 and J usage is TRBJ2-5; possible D gene TRBD2, 6 bases. The CDR3 length is 15 residues. V was trimmed by 4 bases and J by 11 bases, leaving 24 bases between them. Germline assignment: CDR1 SGHRS and CDR2 YFSETQ. As DNA, the CDR3 is TGCGCCAGCAGCCCCTTTTTGCGGGGAAACAATGAGCAGTACTTC. Translating it yields CASSPFLRGNNEQYF.

The table lists this clonotype with a count of one. The chain combines TRBV12-3 or TRBV12-4 with TRBJ1-2, with D maybe TRBD1 (6 bases). V lost 6 bases and J 4 bases, leaving 15 bases between the germline ends. The CDR3 extends over 14 amino acids. The CDR3 DNA sequence: TGTGCCAGCAGCCGGTTGCGGGGGGCCTATGGCTACACCTTC. Residues: CASSRLRGAYGYTF.

Note on this clonotype: A far larger clone is just one base off, so this is likely a read error. This sequence joins TRBV6-5 and TRBJ2-1; TRBD1 agrees at 12 bases. The CDR3 sequence is 16 residues long. CDR1 and CDR2 (germline): MNHEY, SVGAGI. The CDR3 sequence is CASSLTSGQGADEQSF. In DNA form, the CDR3 reads TGTGCCAGCAGTTTAACCTCGGGACAGGGGGCGGATGAGCAGTCCTTC.

This chain uses TRBV7-9 with TRBJ2-5; D ambiguous. The CDR3 runs 14 residues. Trimming took off 3 bases at V and 0 bases at J, with 8 bases between the two ends. Germline assignment: CDR1 SEHNR and CDR2 FQNEAQ (reference sequence). The CDR3 spells CASSFPPHQETQYF. The CDR3 DNA sequence: TGTGCCAGCAGCTTCCCGCCACACCAAGAGACCCAGTACTTC.

This chain connects TRBV10-2 to TRBJ2-7, with D tentatively TRBD2 (6 bases). The CDR3 is made up of 14 amino acids. V was cut by 0 bases and J by 6 bases, with 12 bases left in between. CDR1 is WSHSY, CDR2 SAAADI, per germline. The CDR3 loop is CASSESAAGGEQYF. CDR3 DNA sequence: TGCGCCAGCAGTGAGTCGGCGGCCGGGGGCGAGCAGTACTTC.

This clonotype has just a few counts. This may be a read error: a much more frequent sequence differs by one nucleotide. The chain has TRBV29-1 and TRBJ2-1, with TRBD2 identical over 12 bases. Trimming took 6 bases from V and 4 from J; bases not matched to a gene: 13. Germline CDR1 SQVTM, CDR2 ANQGSEA. This CDR3 comprises 17 residues. CDR3 sequence reads: CSVQSLTGTSGYNEQFF. For the CDR3, the DNA is TGCAGCGTCCAATCTCTAACCGGGACTAGCGGGTACAATGAGCAGTTCTTC.